These T cell receptor beta chains were read from a single sample in a study of T cells in Graves' hyperthyroidism and ophthalmopathy. In TCRdb, the multiplex PCR reads were re-called with MiXCR into one record per CDR3 protein. The sample has roughly 800,000 distinct CDR3 sequences, roughly 40% seen once; the top ten hold 8% to 9%. The sequenced sample was blood. The receptors come from a man aged 18-30 years with Graves' hyperthyroidism. The CDR3 runs from the conserved cysteine through the conserved F or W. Clone sizes are given selectively: once, few, many, or a class where the clone is expanded.

>few|TRBV5-6
CATAFAYLNTEAFF
>NA|TRBV14
CASSQGSPGGYTF
>many|TRBV15
CATSREIGTSEKLFF
>NA|TRBV2
CASRGGQSPGTEAFF
>NA|TRBV5-6
CASSQGLLGGHTF
>many|TRBV24-1
CATSDTRAAGELFF
>NA|TRBV19
CASSTPGGNTEAFF
>NA|TRBV2
CASSLTFRDRGSTDTQYF
>NA|TRBV20-1
CSARSTSGRDYEQYF
>NA|TRBV6-2/TRBV6-3
CASSETPGQYF
>many|TRBV10-3
CAISATAQGTEAFF
>NA|TRBV19
CASSKAGGGNEQFF
>many|TRBV15
CATSPLTRGDYGYTF
>many|TRBV29-1
CSVEDRGNSYEQYF
>few|TRBV11-3
CASSLGPSGGALETQYF
>NA|TRBV9
CASSVEGAREGPEAFF
>NA|TRBV7-2
CASSLGSGTGDYEQYF
>NA|TRBV7-9
CASSGVGGTLIFQETQYF
>few|TRBV20-1
CSASRYRGPYEQYF
>few|TRBV15
CATSRVGIGANVLTF
>few|TRBV12-3/TRBV12-4
CASSFAGFQETQYF
>few|TRBV5-6
CASSLGKGTANYGYTF
>few|TRBV12-3/TRBV12-4
CANERDSKETQYF
>many|TRBV20-1
CSAWETLNTEAFF
>NA|TRBV24-1
CATSDATTGKNEQFF
>NA|TRBV12-3/TRBV12-4
CASSFRGGREKLFF
>few|TRBV12-3/TRBV12-4
CASSFGGVDSSYEQYF
>NA|TRBV6-5
CASSSPRGTQYF
>NA|TRBV9
CASAPGQGTNTEAFF
>few|TRBV12-3/TRBV12-4
CASSRFDISNTEAFF
>NA|TRBV7-9
CASTIEGPGSYEQYF
>NA|TRBV5-1
CASSLDESNQPQHF
>many|TRBV10-3
CAISESVVGYTF
>many|TRBV20-1
CSAREGGFVAFF
>few|TRBV10-3
CAISESSSREPWDRELFF
>many|TRBV2
CASSLSGTAEKLFF
>few|TRBV11-1
CASSGTSGRGETQYF